These 32 T cell receptor beta chains share one sample of origin, sequenced in a study of blood T cell repertoires in COVID-19. TCRdb's table, derived via immunoSEQ multiplex PCR, lists solely in-frame clones and lacks some. Among 250,000 to 300,000 clones, 88% were seen once, and the ten largest hold just under 7%. The specimen sequenced was peripheral blood. The receptors here all came from a woman under 40 who had recovered from COVID-19.

V is TRBV30 and J is TRBJ2-5; D is unclear. This CDR3 has 13 amino acids. Trimming removed 1 base from V and 4 bases from J, with 10 bases in between. CDR1 is GTSNPN and CDR2 is SVGIG in the germline V gene (reference sequence). The CDR3 region is CAWSGGVVETQYF. The CDR3 region has the DNA TGTGCCTGGAGTGGCGGTGTGGTAGAGACCCAGTACTTC.

V and J are TRBV15 and TRBJ1-1; the D is unclear. CDR3 size: 16 residues. V was shortened by 0 bases and J by 1 base, with 12 bases between the two germline ends. Germline CDR1 is LNHNV and CDR2 is YYDKDF (reference sequence). The CDR3 region is CATSRDGELANTEAFF. The CDR3 nucleotides read TGTGCCACCAGCAGAGATGGTGAGTTAGCGAACACTGAAGCTTTCTTT.

The gene calls are TRBV19 and TRBJ1-5, with TRBD1 matching 8 bases. V lost 10 bases to trimming and J lost 3 bases; unmatched junction nucleotides: 5. Germline-derived CDR1 and CDR2 are LNHDA and SQIVND (reference sequence). The CDR3 consists of 13 residues. The CDR3 loop reads CAIGDRNNQPQHF. CDR3 DNA sequence: TGTGCCATCGGGGACAGGAACAATCAGCCCCAGCATTTT.

This sequence joins TRBV4-1 and TRBJ1-1, with unresolved D. V was pared by 4 bases and J by 3 bases, with 15 bases between. The CDR3 runs to 15 residues. Germline CDR1 MGHRA, CDR2 YSYEKL. CDR3 sequence: CASSPSLTRDTEAFF. CDR3 sequence (DNA): TGCGCCAGCAGCCCGAGCCTCACACGGGACACTGAAGCTTTCTTT.

The J gene is TRBJ2-7, the V gene TRBV27; TRBD2 matches 14 bases. Losses at the gene ends were 7 bases for V and 9 bases for J; bases not matched to a gene: 5. Germline CDR1 and CDR2: MNHEY and SMNVEV (reference sequence). CDR3 length: 13 residues. CDR3 sequence (DNA): TGTGCCAGCAAATCGGGACTAGCGGGGGCGCAGTACTTC. Translating gives CASKSGLAGAQYF.

This clone has a handful of counts. This rearrangement joins TRBV28 to TRBJ2-7; D not certain. The CDR3 covers 14 residues. The germline gives CDR1 MDHEN, CDR2 SYDVKM. V was clipped by 3 bases and J by 0 bases, with 9 bases between them. The CDR3 loop is CASSFYPSSYEQYF. The CDR3 DNA reads as TGTGCCAGCAGTTTTTATCCTAGCTCCTACGAGCAGTACTTC.

As concerns this clone: An end of the junction differs from the germline gene, which may be a read error. The chain recombines TRBV5-1 with TRBJ1-2; 7 bases fit TRBD1. Germline V gene data show CDR1 as SGHRS and CDR2 as YFSETQ. CDR3 length: 13 residues. This chain's CDR3 is CASSLQGNSGYTF. The CDR3 DNA follows: TGCGCCAGCAGCTTACAGGGGAACTCTGGCTACACCTTC. Complete variable domain (other parts from reference TRBV5-1 and TRBJ1-2): KAGVTQTPRYLIKTRGQQVTLSCSPISGHRSVSWYQQTPGQGLQFLFEYFSETQRNKGNFPGRFSGRQFSNSRSEMNVSTLELGDSALYLCASSLQGNSGYTFGSGTRLTVV.

J is TRBJ1-2 and V is TRBV6-5; D is possibly TRBD1 (5 bases). The V and J ends lost 2 bases and 8 bases respectively, with 21 bases between them. The CDR3 consists of 16 residues. The germline V gene encodes CDR1 MNHEY and CDR2 SVGAGI. Here the CDR3 reads CASSYTPGPGKRGYTF. CDR3 coding DNA: TGTGCCAGCAGTTACACTCCAGGGCCCGGTAAAAGAGGCTACACCTTC.

This chain uses TRBV11-2 with TRBJ1-2, with 7 nucleotides matching TRBD1. The CDR3 is 13 residues long. With V trimmed by 5 bases and J by 7 bases, 7 bases remained unmatched. Per the germline V gene, CDR1 is SGHAT and CDR2 is FQNNGV. The CDR3 protein is CASSQEGAGGYTF. CDR3 nucleotides: TGTGCCAGCAGCCAGGAGGGGGCAGGTGGCTACACCTTC. Full variable domain (missing parts from reference TRBV11-2 and TRBJ1-2): EAGVAQSPRYKIIEKRQSVAFWCNPISGHATLYWYQQILGQGPKLLIQFQNNGVVDDSQLPKDRFSAERLKGVDSTLKIQPAKLEDSAVYLCASSQEGAGGYTFGSGTRLTVV.

This sequence joins TRBV9 and TRBJ1-1; TRBD1 is a possible D gene (5 bases). This CDR3 has 18 amino acids. Per the germline V gene, CDR1 is SGDLS and CDR2 is YYNGEE. Trimming removed 0 bases at V and 1 base at J, with 19 bases between. The CDR3 nucleotides are TGTGCCAGCAGCGTAGGTGCCGGACACACTCGATCGAACACTGAAGCTTTCTTT. Amino acid sequence: CASSVGAGHTRSNTEAFF.

The rearrangement joins TRBV3-1 (or the pseudogene TRBV3-2) to TRBJ1-1; TRBD1 matches at 8 bases. CDR3 length: 14 amino acids. Per germline, CDR1 LGHDT and CDR2 YNNKEL (reference sequence). With V trimmed by 4 bases and J by 1 base, 2 bases remained unmatched. The CDR3 reads CASSRGTGNTEAFF. The CDR3 nucleotides are TGTGCCAGCAGCCGGGGGACAGGGAACACTGAAGCTTTCTTT.

The CDR3 reads CASSDRVDTEAFF. The CDR3 nucleotides read TGCGCCAGCAGTGACAGGGTCGACACTGAAGCTTTCTTT. The chain uses TRBV5-1 and TRBJ1-1, with TRBD1 identical over 7 bases. The germline V gene encodes CDR1 SGHRS and CDR2 YFSETQ. J was trimmed by 3 bases and V by 5 bases; bases with no gene match: 4. This CDR3 contains 13 residues.

The CDR3 region is CASSSTGELFF. Here the CDR3 DNA reads TGTGCCAGCAGCTCTACCGGGGAGCTGTTTTTT. V and J are TRBV7-2 and TRBJ2-2; D gene ambiguous. V was pared by 4 bases and J by 5 bases, with 2 bases between. Germline V gives CDR1 SGHTA, CDR2 FQGNSA. The CDR3 consists of 11 residues.

The gene calls are TRBV5-1 and TRBJ2-2, with 9 bases matching TRBD1. Germline-derived CDR1 and CDR2 are SGHRS and YFSETQ. The J segment lost 6 bases and the V segment lost 7 bases, leaving 7 bases of the junction unmatched. The CDR3 runs to 14 residues. Here the CDR3 reads CASGGTGHAGELFF. DNA for the CDR3: TGCGCCAGCGGAGGGACAGGGCATGCCGGGGAGCTGTTTTTT.

This chain uses TRBV5-6 with TRBJ2-2, with 14 bases lining up with TRBD2. In germline, CDR1 is SGHDT, CDR2 YYEEEE. The CDR3 spans 17 residues. The V and J ends lost 4 bases and 4 bases, in that order; junction bases with no gene match: 6. CDR3 protein: CASSKTSGGAFTGELFF. The CDR3 bases are TGTGCCAGCAGCAAGACTAGCGGGGGGGCCTTCACCGGGGAGCTGTTTTTT.

The chain is built from TRBV7-6 and TRBJ2-2; no firm D call. V shed 1 base and J shed 5 bases, with 8 bases lying between them. The CDR3 spans 14 residues. Germline loops: CDR1 SGHVS, CDR2 FNYEAQ. The CDR3 spells CASSLVWSTGELFF. As DNA, the CDR3 is TGTGCCAGCAGCTTAGTGTGGAGTACCGGGGAGCTGTTTTTT.

This chain connects TRBV4-2 to TRBJ2-1; 7 positions agree with TRBD2. V gave up 0 bases and J gave up 4 bases; unmatched junction bases: 6. From germline, CDR1 is LGHNA and CDR2 YNFKEQ. The CDR3 is 16 amino acids. This CDR3 reads CASSQEGGGRYNEQFF. CDR3 bases: TGTGCCAGCAGCCAAGAGGGAGGCGGGAGATACAATGAGCAGTTCTTC.

The rearrangement joins TRBV2 to TRBJ1-3; perhaps TRBD1 as D (5 bases). Trimming took off 4 bases at V and 4 bases at J, with 17 bases between the two ends. The CDR3 contains 16 residues. In germline, CDR1 is SNHLY, CDR2 FYNNEI. The CDR3 DNA follows: TGTGCCAGCAGTGGCCCCGGCAGGGTGAGGGGAAACACCATATATTTT. Its translation is CASSGPGRVRGNTIYF.

This chain joins TRBV27 and TRBJ2-2; 8 bases match TRBD2. The CDR3 has 16 amino acids. J lost 1 base, V lost 1 base, and 2 bases had no gene match. Germline CDR1 MNHEY, CDR2 SMNVEV (reference sequence). CDR3 sequence (DNA): TGTGCCAGCAGTTTATACCTAGCGGGGAACACCGGGGAGCTGTTTTTT. Protein product: CASSLYLAGNTGELFF.

The CDR3 sequence is CASSPGGGRRAAKNIQYF. CDR3 DNA: TGTGCCAGCTCACCAGGTGGAGGACGTCGGGCGGCCAAAAACATTCAGTACTTC. The chain has TRBV18 and TRBJ2-4; tentative D call: TRBD2 (5 bases). The CDR3 has 18 residues. Germline CDR1 is KGHSH and CDR2 is LQKENI. The germline V and J ends were trimmed by 2 bases and 1 base, with 18 bases remaining between them.

The chain links TRBV19 to TRBJ1-2; the match to TRBD1 covers 7 bases. Germline V gene sequence: CDR1 LNHDA, CDR2 SQIVND (reference sequence). CDR3 length equals 13 residues. The junction had 6 bases not matched to a gene; V was cut back by 7 bases and J by 4 bases. The DNA of the CDR3 is TGTGCCAGTACCCTGCAGGGGGTCTATGGCTACACCTTC. This gives the protein CASTLQGVYGYTF. Looking up the rest from reference TRBV19 and TRBJ1-2 gives the full variable domain: DGGITQSPKYLFRKEGQNVTLSCEQNLNHDAMYWYRQDPGQGLRLIYYSQIVNDFQKGDIAEGYSVSREKKESFPLTVTSAQKNPTAFYLCASTLQGVYGYTFGSGTRLTVV.

This clone was picked up one time. V gene TRBV28 combines with J gene TRBJ2-3, with TRBD2 matching over 10 bases. J gave up 1 base and V 2 bases, and 9 bases lay outside the gene matches. Germline CDR1 reads MDHEN; CDR2 reads SYDVKM. The CDR3 is 18 residues long. DNA for the CDR3: TGTGCCAGCAGTTTAGGGCTAGCGGGGGCCGGGCGCACAGATACGCAGTATTTT. Residues: CASSLGLAGAGRTDTQYF.

CDR3 amino acids: CATVTQGRAEAFF. In DNA, the CDR3 is TGTGCCACCGTAACCCAGGGGAGGGCTGAAGCTTTCTTT. J is TRBJ1-1 and V is TRBV7-2; D perhaps matches TRBD1 (6 bases). Germline CDR1 SGHTA, CDR2 FQGNSA. Deletions cut 10 bases from V and 6 bases from J, with 18 bases between. The CDR3 sequence is 13 residues long.

V usage is TRBV13 and J usage is TRBJ1-2; 10 bases map to TRBD1. Germline lookup yields CDR1 PRHDT and CDR2 FYEKMQ (reference sequence). Trimming took 0 bases from V and 8 from J; bases not matched to a gene: 6. This CDR3 region has 15 residues. This chain's CDR3 is CASSLGTGGLRGYTF. The CDR3 nucleotides are TGTGCCAGCAGCTTAGGGACAGGGGGCCTTAGAGGCTACACCTTC.

V is TRBV24-1 and J is TRBJ2-5, with 7 bases identical to TRBD1. The CDR3 sequence is 16 residues long. Trimming took 4 bases from V and 1 from J; bases not matched to a gene: 8. Germline CDR1 is KGHDR and CDR2 is SFDVKD. The CDR3 DNA sequence: TGTGCCACCAGTGAGATATACAGGGGAACCCAAGAGACCCAGTACTTC. This translates into CATSEIYRGTQETQYF.

The chain has TRBV6-6 and TRBJ1-3, with 10 bases identical to TRBD1. With V trimmed by 5 bases and J by 7 bases, 11 bases remained unmatched. The CDR3 consists of 16 residues. Germline V CDR1 and CDR2: MNHNY, SVGAGI (reference sequence). The CDR3 is CASSIRGTGAFNTIYF. The CDR3 DNA reads TGTGCCAGCAGTATTAGGGGGACAGGGGCCTTTAACACCATATATTTT.

The V call is TRBV5-1, the J call TRBJ2-3; 14 bases fit TRBD2. The length of the CDR3 is 16 residues. Trimming removed 4 bases from V and 8 bases from J; junction bases left unmatched: 9. Germline CDR1 and CDR2: SGHRS and YFSETQ. The CDR3 DNA follows: TGCGCCAGCAGCATCGGACTAGCGGGGGGTTCGGGTACGCAGTATTTT. It translates to CASSIGLAGGSGTQYF.

This clone has a count of ten or more. The V call is TRBV27, the J call TRBJ1-2, with 11 bases that match TRBD1. Looked up from germline, CDR1 is MNHEY and CDR2 is SMNVEV (reference sequence). The CDR3 covers 14 residues. V trimming: 6 bases; J trimming: 7 bases; junction bases outside the gene matches: 7. The CDR3 region is CASSLGQGVFGYTF. In DNA form, the CDR3 reads TGTGCCAGCAGCCTGGGACAGGGGGTTTTTGGCTACACCTTC.

The chain is built from TRBV13 and TRBJ2-1; 13 bases fit TRBD2. Germline assignment: CDR1 PRHDT and CDR2 FYEKMQ (reference sequence). The ends lost 5 bases at V and 4 bases at J; junction bases unmatched: 20. This CDR3 is built from 21 residues. This CDR3 is CASSATGSGTSGATGYNEQFF. The CDR3 coding sequence is TGTGCCAGCAGCGCTACAGGGTCCGGGACTAGCGGGGCTACGGGTTACAATGAGCAGTTCTTC.

The chain recombines TRBV3-1 (or the pseudogene TRBV3-2) with TRBJ2-5, with D tentatively TRBD2 (5 bases). Trimming took 1 base from V and 4 from J, leaving 7 bases between them. The CDR3 loop spans 13 amino acids. Germline V gene sequence: CDR1 LGHDT, CDR2 YNNKEL (reference sequence). The CDR3 bases are TGTGCCAGCAGCCAAGTGGCGGGAGAGACCCAGTACTTC. The encoded protein is CASSQVAGETQYF.

This chain joins TRBV18 and TRBJ2-2; D ambiguous. CDR1 and CDR2 (germline): KGHSH, LQKENI. The CDR3 has 12 residues. Trimming removed 2 bases from V and 8 bases from J, with 6 bases in between. The CDR3 DNA reads TGTGCCAGCTCACCAATGGAGGGGGAGCTGTTTTTT. Its translation is CASSPMEGELFF.

The V gene is TRBV7-8, the J gene TRBJ2-1; 14 bases agree with TRBD2. The ends lost 4 bases at V and 4 bases at J; junction bases unmatched: 3. CDR1 is SGHVS and CDR2 is FQNEAQ in the germline V gene. This CDR3 is built from 16 residues. The CDR3 DNA reads as TGTGCCAGCAGCTCCTGGACTAGCGGGGGGTACAATGAGCAGTTCTTC. It is translated as CASSSWTSGGYNEQFF.